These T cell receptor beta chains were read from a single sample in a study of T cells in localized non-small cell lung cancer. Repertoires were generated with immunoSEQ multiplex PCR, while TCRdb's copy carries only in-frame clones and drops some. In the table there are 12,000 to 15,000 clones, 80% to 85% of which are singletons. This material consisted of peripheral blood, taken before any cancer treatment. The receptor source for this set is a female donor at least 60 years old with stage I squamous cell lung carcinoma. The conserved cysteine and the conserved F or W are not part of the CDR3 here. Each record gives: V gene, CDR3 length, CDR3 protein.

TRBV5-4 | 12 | ASSSGTDGYEQY
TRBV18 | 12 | ASSSVSGDTEAF
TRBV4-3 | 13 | ASSPDRVRDTEAF
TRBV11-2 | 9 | ASSSYHGYT
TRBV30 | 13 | AWSVGDREGSPLH
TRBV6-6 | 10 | ASSWSNTEAF
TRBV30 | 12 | AWTGTDYFEKLF
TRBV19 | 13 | ASSIGDTANEKLF
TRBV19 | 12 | ASSSLLAENEQF
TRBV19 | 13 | ASRDGQGGEAEAF
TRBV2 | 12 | ASRSGLSNQPQH
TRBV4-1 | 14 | ASSPRSWRGDYGYT
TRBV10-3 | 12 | AIEAGGPTDTQY
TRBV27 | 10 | ASSLRGPRLF
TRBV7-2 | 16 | ASSYRTSGGPIGHEQY
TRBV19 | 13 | ASSPRQGAGNTIY
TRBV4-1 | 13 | ASSQDRGQLYGYT
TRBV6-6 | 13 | ASSYSPRGGIGYT
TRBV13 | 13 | ASSSRDLSNQPQH
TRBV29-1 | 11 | SVESTGGVEQY
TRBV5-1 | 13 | ASSLAASTTETQY
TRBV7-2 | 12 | ASSLDRAKNIQY
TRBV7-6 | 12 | ASSPTGLQETQY
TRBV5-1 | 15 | ASSLGVAGASTDTQY
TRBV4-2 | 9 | ASSLRGGYT
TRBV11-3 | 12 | ASKRDRANTEAF
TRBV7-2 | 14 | ASSRRTSGGPHEQY
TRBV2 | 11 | ATHRGVNTEAF
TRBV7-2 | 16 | ASSLVARGPLTDNEQF
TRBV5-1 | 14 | ASAMNGANLNEKLF
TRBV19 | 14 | ASRMKPGQKNTEAF
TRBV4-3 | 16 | ASSQELDPGIGTDTQY
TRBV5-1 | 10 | ASSAGSGELF
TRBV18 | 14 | ASSPVGGGLNTEAF
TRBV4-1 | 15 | ASSQDVRLAQLNEQF
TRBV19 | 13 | ASSGEGRYQETQY
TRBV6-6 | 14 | ASSYSGARGNQPQH
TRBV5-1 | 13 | ASSPQTGDTDTQY
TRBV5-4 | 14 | ASSLQRGGLTGELF
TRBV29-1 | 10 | GVSHSTDTQY
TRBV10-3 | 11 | AISERGDNEQF
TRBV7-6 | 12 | ASSSGGSKNIQY
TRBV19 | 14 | ASSSRGGAHPDTQY
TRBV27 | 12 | ASSGGSGAYEQY
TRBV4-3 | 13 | ASSQLSPLADTQY
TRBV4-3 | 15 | ASSQIRGGGFVDEQY
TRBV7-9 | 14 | ASSSRTSVGRETQY
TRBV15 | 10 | ATSRDRSEQF
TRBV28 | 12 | ASSPLQRGGGYT
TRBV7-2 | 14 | ASSLVGGVSTDTQY